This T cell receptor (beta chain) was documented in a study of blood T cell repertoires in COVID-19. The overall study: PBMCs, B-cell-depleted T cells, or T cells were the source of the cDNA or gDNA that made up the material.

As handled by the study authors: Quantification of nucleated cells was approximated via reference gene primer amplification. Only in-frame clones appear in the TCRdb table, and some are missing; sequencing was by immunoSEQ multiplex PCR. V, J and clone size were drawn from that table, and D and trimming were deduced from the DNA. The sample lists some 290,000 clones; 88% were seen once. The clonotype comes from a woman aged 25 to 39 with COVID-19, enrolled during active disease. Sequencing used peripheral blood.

The DNA for the CDR3 is TGTGCCAGCAGCTTGGGTCCTAGCGGGAGCGCCTACGAGCAGTACTTC. Its translation: CASSLGPSGSAYEQYF. V is TRBV5-6 and J is TRBJ2-7; 10 bases are a match to TRBD2. The V gene's germline CDR1 is SGHDT and CDR2 YYEEEE. This CDR3 contains 16 residues. Trimming removed 0 bases from V and 2 bases from J; junction bases left unmatched: 5.